Following are 10 T cell receptor beta chains from one sample sequenced in a study of siplizumab effects on memory and regulatory T cells. TCRdb's table, derived via immunoSEQ multiplex PCR, lists solely in-frame clones and lacks some. The data contain approximately 84,000 clones, about 95% of them singletons. The sample comprised CD8+ T cells sorted from blood. Receptor source: a human donor in good health.

A note on this clone: The same CDR3 also results from other DNA sequences found in this sample. J is TRBJ2-7 and V is TRBV9, with D perhaps matching TRBD1 or TRBD2 (5 bases each). V lost 0 bases, J lost 0 bases, and 10 bases lay in between. Per the germline V gene, CDR1 is SGDLS and CDR2 is YYNGEE. This CDR3 contains 15 residues. This chain's CDR3 is CASSVGWGSSYEQYF. The DNA of the CDR3 is TGTGCCAGCAGCGTAGGTTGGGGGAGCTCCTACGAGCAGTACTTC. The full variable domain, with the rest looked up from reference TRBV9 and TRBJ2-7, is DSGVTQTPKHLITATGQRVTLRCSPRSGDLSVYWYQQSLDQGLQFLIQYYNGEERAKGNILERFSAQQFPDLHSELNLSSLELGDSALYFCASSVGWGSSYEQYFGPGTRLTVT.

This sequence joins TRBV4-1 and TRBJ2-1; TRBD2 matches at 10 bases. V shed 3 bases and J 6 bases; nucleotides not matched to a gene: 11. CDR1 and CDR2 (germline): MGHRA, YSYEKL. The CDR3 contains 17 residues. CDR3 protein: CASSHPASGSRVNEQFF. The CDR3 nucleotides read TGCGCCAGCAGCCACCCGGCTAGCGGGAGTAGGGTCAATGAGCAGTTCTTC.

The rearrangement uses TRBV9 and TRBJ2-2; the D is unclear. CDR1 is SGDLS and CDR2 is YYNGEE in the germline V gene. The V and J ends lost 5 bases and 6 bases respectively, with 8 bases between them. This CDR3 is built from 12 residues. CDR3 residues: CASSWASGELFF. CDR3 coding DNA: TGTGCCAGCAGTTGGGCCTCCGGGGAGCTGTTTTTT.

The chain recombines TRBV27 with TRBJ1-5, with D unresolved. Germline CDR1 and CDR2: MNHEY and SMNVEV (reference sequence). This CDR3 is built from 15 residues. Trimming removed 5 bases from V and 0 bases from J, with 11 bases in between. This CDR3 reads CASSPSPFSNQPQHF. CDR3 nucleotides: TGTGCCAGCAGTCCCTCCCCCTTTAGCAATCAGCCCCAGCATTTT.

This sequence joins TRBV15 and TRBJ2-7; D is perhaps TRBD1 (6 bases). Trimming took 3 bases from V and 2 from J, leaving 14 bases between them. CDR1 and CDR2 from the germline V gene are LNHNV and YYDKDF (reference sequence). The CDR3 runs 15 residues. The DNA for the CDR3 is TGTGCCACCAGCAGGGCTAGACAGGTTGCCTACGAGCAGTACTTC. Translation gives CATSRARQVAYEQYF.

CDR3 sequence: CASSIMIVQVGASNQPQHF. The CDR3 DNA follows: TGTGCCAGTAGTATAATGATAGTGCAGGTTGGTGCTAGCAATCAGCCCCAGCATTTT. This chain uses TRBV19 with TRBJ1-5; D not certain. Per germline, CDR1 LNHDA and CDR2 SQIVND (reference sequence). CDR3 length equals 19 residues. V dropped 2 bases and J dropped 0 bases, with 20 bases sitting between them.

The genes are TRBV2 and TRBJ2-1, with 9 bases identical to TRBD2. The junction had 9 bases not matched to a gene; V was cut back by 8 bases and J by 4 bases. CDR3 length: 15 amino acids. Germline CDR1 reads SNHLY; CDR2 reads FYNNEI. The CDR3 coding sequence is TGTGCCAGCCACTTTTTAGCGGGAGAGTACAATGAGCAGTTCTTC. Translated: CASHFLAGEYNEQFF.

The rearrangement joins TRBV16 to TRBJ1-3; D possibly corresponds to TRBD1 (6 bases). The CDR3 has 15 amino acids. The ends were cut back, 0 bases at V and 4 bases at J, with 10 bases in the middle. CDR1 is KGHSY and CDR2 is FQNENV in the germline V gene. CDR3 residues: CASSQSGQPGNTIYF. In DNA, the CDR3 is TGTGCCAGCAGCCAATCAGGACAGCCGGGAAACACCATATATTTT.

This chain joins TRBV4-1 and TRBJ1-1; 9 positions match TRBD1. This CDR3 is 18 amino acids long. Losses at the gene ends were 1 base for V and 3 bases for J; bases not matched to a gene: 12. Germline assignment: CDR1 MGHRA and CDR2 YSYEKL. The CDR3 here is CASSQGQTGGARDTEAFF. The CDR3 region has the DNA TGCGCCAGCAGCCAAGGACAAACAGGGGGCGCCCGGGACACTGAAGCTTTCTTT.

This clone came up a few times. The chain carries TRBV15 and TRBJ2-5, with D unresolved. Looked up from germline, CDR1 is LNHNV and CDR2 is YYDKDF (reference sequence). With 0 bases removed from V and 4 bases from J, the gap between germline ends came to 6 bases. The CDR3 has 13 residues. The CDR3 here is CATSRDVVETQYF. CDR3 bases: TGTGCCACCAGCAGAGATGTTGTAGAGACCCAGTACTTC.